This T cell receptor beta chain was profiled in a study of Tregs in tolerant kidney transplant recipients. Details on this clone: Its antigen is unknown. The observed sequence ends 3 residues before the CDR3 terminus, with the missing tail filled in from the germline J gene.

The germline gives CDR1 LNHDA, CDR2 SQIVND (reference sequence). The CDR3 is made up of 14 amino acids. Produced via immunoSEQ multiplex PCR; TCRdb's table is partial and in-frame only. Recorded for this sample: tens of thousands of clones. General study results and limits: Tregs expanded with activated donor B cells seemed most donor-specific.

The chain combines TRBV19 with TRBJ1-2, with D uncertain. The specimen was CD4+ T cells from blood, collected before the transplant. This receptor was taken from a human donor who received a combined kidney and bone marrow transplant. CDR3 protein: CASSIVGAGSGYTF. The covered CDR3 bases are TGTGCCAGTAGTATTGTGGGAGCGGGATCCGGC. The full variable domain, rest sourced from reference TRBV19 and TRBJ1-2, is DGGITQSPKYLFRKEGQNVTLSCEQNLNHDAMYWYRQDPGQGLRLIYYSQIVNDFQKGDIAEGYSVSREKKESFPLTVTSAQKNPTAFYLCASSIVGAGSGYTFGSGTRLTVV.